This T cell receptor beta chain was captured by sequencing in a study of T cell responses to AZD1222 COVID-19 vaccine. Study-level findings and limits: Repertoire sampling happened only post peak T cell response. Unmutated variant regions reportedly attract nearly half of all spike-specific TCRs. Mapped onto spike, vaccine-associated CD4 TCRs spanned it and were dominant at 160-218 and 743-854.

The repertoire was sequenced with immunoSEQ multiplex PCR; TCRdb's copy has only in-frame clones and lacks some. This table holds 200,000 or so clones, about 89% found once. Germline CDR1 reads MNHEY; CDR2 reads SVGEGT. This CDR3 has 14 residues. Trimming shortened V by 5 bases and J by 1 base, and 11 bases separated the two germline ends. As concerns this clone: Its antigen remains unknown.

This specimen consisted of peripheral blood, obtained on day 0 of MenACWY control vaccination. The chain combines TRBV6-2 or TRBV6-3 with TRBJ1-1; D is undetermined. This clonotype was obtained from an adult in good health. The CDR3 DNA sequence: TGTGCCAGCAGTAAGTCGGCGCAGAACACTGAAGCTTTCTTT. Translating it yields CASSKSAQNTEAFF.